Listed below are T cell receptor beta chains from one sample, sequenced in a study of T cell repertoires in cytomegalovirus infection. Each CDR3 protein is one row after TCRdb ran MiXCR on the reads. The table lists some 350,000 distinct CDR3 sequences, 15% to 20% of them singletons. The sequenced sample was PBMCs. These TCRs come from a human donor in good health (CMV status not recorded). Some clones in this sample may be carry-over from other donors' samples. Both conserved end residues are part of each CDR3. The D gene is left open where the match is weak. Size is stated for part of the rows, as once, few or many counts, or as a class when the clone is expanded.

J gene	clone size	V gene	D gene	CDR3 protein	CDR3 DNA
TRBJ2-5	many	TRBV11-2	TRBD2	CASSLGSSGPGETQYF	TGTGCCAGCAGCTTAGGGTCTAGCGGTCCCGGGGAGACCCAGTACTTC
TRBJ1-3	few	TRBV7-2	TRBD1	CASSRRGGDTIYF	TGTGCCAGCAGCCGCCGAGGGGGCGACACCATATATTTT
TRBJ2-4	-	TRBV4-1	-	CASSQPGGAAGAKNIQYF	TGCGCCAGCAGCCAACCTGGAGGGGCAGCGGGCGCCAAAAACATTCAGTACTTC
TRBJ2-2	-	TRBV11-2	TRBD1	CASSPTSRDRGVLHGELFF	TGTGCCAGCAGCCCGACGTCCCGGGACAGGGGGGTGCTTCACGGGGAGCTGTTTTTT
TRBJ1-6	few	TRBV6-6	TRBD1	CASSSTGATYNSPLHF	TGTGCCAGCAGTTCCACAGGGGCCACTTATAATTCACCCCTCCACTTT
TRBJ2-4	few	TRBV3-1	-	CASSRGDKNIQYF	TGTGCCAGCAGCCGGGGGGACAAAAACATTCAGTACTTC
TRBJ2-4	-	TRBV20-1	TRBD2	CSAHKRGGAKNIQYF	TGCAGTGCTCACAAGCGGGGGGGAGCCAAAAACATTCAGTACTTC
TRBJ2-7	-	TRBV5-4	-	CASSTRESYEQYF	TGTGCCAGCAGCACCAGGGAATCCTACGAGCAGTACTTC
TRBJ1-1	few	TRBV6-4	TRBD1	CASRGQGPLDLNTEAFF	TGTGCCAGCAGGGGACAGGGACCCCTCGACCTGAACACTGAAGCTTTCTTT
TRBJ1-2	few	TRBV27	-	CASRKDTSYGYTF	TGTGCCAGCAGAAAGGACACCTCCTATGGCTACACCTTC
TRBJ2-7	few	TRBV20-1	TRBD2	CSARPGGSGSGSEQYF	TGCAGTGCTAGGCCGGGAGGTAGCGGGAGCGGCAGCGAGCAGTACTTC
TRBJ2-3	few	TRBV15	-	CATSRDTRVFSDTQYF	TGTGCCACCAGCAGAGATACCAGGGTTTTCTCAGATACGCAGTATTTT